Shown below are 21 T cell receptor beta chains from a single sample sequenced in a study of blood T cell repertoires in COVID-19. Only in-frame clones appear in the TCRdb table, and some are missing; sequencing was by immunoSEQ multiplex PCR. The sample includes under 150,000 clones, about 91% of them seen just once. Sequenced sample: peripheral blood. The receptors were sampled from a human donor in a cohort sampled during active COVID-19.

This clone was detected only a few times. The gene calls are TRBV6-5 and TRBJ1-2, with D perhaps matching TRBD1 (5 bases). This CDR3 comprises 14 residues. Germline V CDR1 and CDR2: MNHEY, SVGAGI. The germline V and J ends were trimmed by 6 bases and 5 bases, with 16 bases remaining between them. CDR3 sequence (DNA): TGTGCCAGCAGCTCCTTCGGACATATATATGGCTACACCTTC. Translation: CASSSFGHIYGYTF.

V usage is TRBV3-1 (or the pseudogene TRBV3-2) and J usage is TRBJ2-3, with 11 bases matching TRBD2. The CDR3 runs to 15 residues. CDR1 is LGHDT and CDR2 is YNNKEL in the germline V gene (reference sequence). Germline trimming cut 4 bases from V and 4 bases from J; bases unmatched to any gene: 4. The CDR3 DNA sequence: TGTGCCAGCAGCCGACTAGCGGGGAACGCAGATACGCAGTATTTT. Its translation: CASSRLAGNADTQYF.

The chain joins TRBV2 to TRBJ2-3; 7 nucleotides agree with TRBD1. The V and J ends lost 0 bases and 0 bases, in that order; junction bases with no gene match: 6. The CDR3 totals 17 residues. The V gene's germline CDR1 is SNHLY and CDR2 FYNNEI. This CDR3 is CASSEARRGPSTDTQYF. The DNA of the CDR3 is TGTGCCAGCAGTGAAGCGCGTAGGGGGCCCAGCACAGATACGCAGTATTTT.

The chain employs TRBV10-3 and TRBJ2-1; 11 nucleotides line up with TRBD1. Per germline, CDR1 ENHRY and CDR2 SYGVKD. V lost 11 bases, J lost 1 base, and 19 bases stayed unmatched. The CDR3 runs 19 residues. CDR3 bases: TGTGCCGCCCAGGGCGGGAGGACAGGGGGCTTCGAATCCTACAATGAGCAGTTCTTC. The encoded protein is CAAQGGRTGGFESYNEQFF.

The chain uses TRBV3-1 (or the pseudogene TRBV3-2) and TRBJ1-4, with a weak D call TRBD1 (5 bases). CDR1 and CDR2 (germline): LGHDT, YNNKEL (reference sequence). This CDR3 has 13 residues. V was clipped by 2 bases and J by 10 bases, with 11 bases between them. The CDR3 DNA reads TGTGCCAGCAGCCAAATGGGGGAGGGAAAACTGTTTTTT. It encodes CASSQMGEGKLFF.

The chain uses TRBV28 and TRBJ1-6, with D perhaps TRBD1 (5 bases). V gave up 5 bases and J gave up 8 bases, with 7 bases separating them. In germline, CDR1 is MDHEN, CDR2 SYDVKM. The CDR3 totals 12 residues. The CDR3 loop is CASSGAHSPLHF. The CDR3 bases are TGTGCCAGCAGTGGGGCGCATTCACCCCTCCACTTT.

On this clone: Germline is not matched at one junction end, which may reflect a read error. The rearrangement uses TRBV7-7 and TRBJ1-5; a possible D gene is TRBD1 (5 bases). Germline values: CDR1 SSHAT, CDR2 FNYEAQ (reference sequence). The CDR3 has 17 amino acids. The CDR3 DNA is TGTGCTAGCAGCTTACCACCCTCGGGGGAAGGCAATCAGCCCCAGCATTTT. It codes for CASSLPPSGEGNQPQHF.

V usage is TRBV7-9 and J usage is TRBJ1-6, with 7 bases identical to TRBD1. Trimming removed 1 base from V and 8 bases from J; junction bases left unmatched: 8. The germline V gene has CDR1 SEHNR and CDR2 FQNEAQ (reference sequence). The length of the CDR3 is 16 residues. The CDR3 DNA reads as TGTGCCAGCAGCTTAGGTAACTACAGGGGAGATTCACCCCTCCACTTT. Encoded protein: CASSLGNYRGDSPLHF.

This chain uses TRBV6-4 with TRBJ2-3; maybe TRBD1 (7 bases). This CDR3 contains 15 residues. With 6 bases removed from V and 2 bases from J, the gap between germline ends came to 15 bases. The germline V gene has CDR1 MRHNA and CDR2 SNTAGT. DNA of the CDR3: TGTGCCAGCAGAGGAGGGACAGATAACACAGATACGCAGTATTTT. This encodes CASRGGTDNTDTQYF.

The chain is built from TRBV3-1 (or the pseudogene TRBV3-2) and TRBJ2-5; TRBD2 matches at 14 bases. Trimming took 4 bases from V and 3 from J; bases not matched to a gene: 7. The V gene's germline CDR1 is LGHDT and CDR2 YNNKEL (reference sequence). The CDR3 totals 17 residues. The CDR3 DNA reads TGTGCCAGCAGCCGGCCCAGGGGACTAGCGGGGGAAGAGACCCAGTACTTC. Translated, it gives CASSRPRGLAGEETQYF.

The V and J genes are TRBV18 and TRBJ2-5; D not resolved. In germline, CDR1 is KGHSH, CDR2 LQKENI. CDR3 length equals 12 residues. Deletions cut 1 base from V and 5 bases from J, with 5 bases between. The DNA for the CDR3 is TGTGCCAGCTCACCACTGGGCGAGACCCAGTACTTC. The encoded protein is CASSPLGETQYF.

The chain carries TRBV28 and TRBJ2-2; 8 bases map to TRBD1. The germline gives CDR1 MDHEN, CDR2 SYDVKM. The CDR3 covers 16 residues. The CDR3 DNA follows: TGTGCTTCAAGATCCAGAACAGGGGGGAACACCGGGGAGCTGTTTTTT. Its protein product is CASRSRTGGNTGELFF.

This clone was recorded a few times. The rearrangement uses TRBV30 and TRBJ2-2; 7 bases map to TRBD1. J was trimmed by 6 bases and V by 7 bases; bases with no gene match: 8. The CDR3 length is 13 residues. Germline CDR1 reads GTSNPN; CDR2 reads SVGIG (reference sequence). The CDR3 spells CAFGDSPAGELFF. CDR3 bases: TGTGCCTTCGGGGACAGTCCCGCCGGGGAGCTGTTTTTT.

In this sample, this clone turned up once. The chain employs TRBV4-2 and TRBJ1-5; no definite D call. This CDR3 has 15 residues. Trimming stripped 0 bases from V and 0 bases from J, with 6 bases between. CDR1 and CDR2 from the germline V gene are LGHNA and YNFKEQ. CDR3 protein: CASSQDLYSNQPQHF. Here the CDR3 DNA reads TGTGCCAGCAGCCAAGATCTTTATAGCAATCAGCCCCAGCATTTT.

The V gene is TRBV7-9, the J gene TRBJ1-4; tentative D call: TRBD1 (6 bases). The CDR3 totals 13 residues. V dropped 4 bases and J dropped 5 bases, with 8 bases sitting between them. Looked up from germline, CDR1 is SEHNR and CDR2 is FQNEAQ (reference sequence). CDR3 loop: CASSSDRNEKLFF. The CDR3 nucleotides read TGTGCCAGCAGCTCCGACAGGAATGAAAAACTGTTTTTT.

This clone appeared once. The DNA for the CDR3 is TGTGCCATCAGAGACAGGGGAGGTGAGCAGTACTTC. Translating gives CAIRDRGGEQYF. V is TRBV10-3 and J is TRBJ2-7; 8 bases agree with TRBD1. The junction had 5 bases not matched to a gene; V was cut back by 6 bases and J by 7 bases. Germline CDR1 and CDR2: ENHRY and SYGVKD. CDR3 length equals 12 residues.

This chain joins TRBV19 and TRBJ1-6, with D unresolved. V was pared by 8 bases and J by 7 bases, with 9 bases between. This CDR3 region has 12 residues. Germline CDR1 LNHDA, CDR2 SQIVND (reference sequence). Written as DNA, the CDR3 is TGTGCCAGTGGTGAGCCCAATTCACCCCTCCACTTT. It specifies CASGEPNSPLHF.

V usage is TRBV29-1 and J usage is TRBJ2-7; 11 bases map to TRBD1. Trimming cost V 7 bases and J 7 bases; bases outside gene matches: 9. The CDR3 runs to 13 residues. Per germline, CDR1 SQVTM and CDR2 ANQGSEA. CDR3 sequence (DNA): TGCAGCGGCGGAACCGGGACAGGGGGGGAGCAGTACTTC. Translating gives CSGGTGTGGEQYF.

The chain links TRBV5-4 to TRBJ1-1; 10 positions match TRBD1. This CDR3 has 15 amino acids. CDR1 is SGHNT, CDR2 YYREEE, per germline (reference sequence). V dropped 4 bases and J dropped 1; count of bases not matched to a gene: 4. CDR3 coding DNA: TGTGCCAGCAGCATAGGGACAGGGGCGAACACTGAAGCTTTCTTT. Translation: CASSIGTGANTEAFF.

V usage is TRBV7-3 and J usage is TRBJ2-2, with 7 bases fitting TRBD1. Germline CDR1 reads SGHTA; CDR2 reads FQGTGA. Trimming cost V 5 bases and J 2 bases; bases outside gene matches: 8. This CDR3 has 16 residues. This CDR3 is CASSPKGTVNTGELFF. DNA for the CDR3: TGTGCCAGCAGCCCTAAAGGGACAGTCAACACCGGGGAGCTGTTTTTT.

This clone occurred a few times. This same CDR3 is encoded by further DNA sequences in the sample. This chain links TRBV19 with TRBJ1-6; tentatively, D is TRBD1 (5 bases). Germline CDR1 is LNHDA and CDR2 is SQIVND (reference sequence). The CDR3 runs 15 residues. The V end lost 3 bases, the J end lost 7 bases, and 13 bases lay between the germline ends. CDR3 in amino acids: CASSMTGGRNSPLHF. CDR3 in DNA: TGTGCCAGTAGTATGACGGGGGGACGCAATTCACCCCTCCACTTT.